The present entry profiles one T cell receptor gamma chain with its context. This clone was recorded a few times. What antigen it recognizes has not been identified. No base qualities exist here, and no much larger clone lies one base off it. Genomic DNA from peripheral blood mononuclear cells isolated from patients and controls was used for TCR sequencing. The median age of the sequenced patients was approximately 61 years, and the group included 4 or 5 males and six or seven females. Patients were enrolled at one hematology unit in Padova, Italy, and were reclassified as T-LGLL or HSTCL using the 2017 WHO criteria. All patient samples were collected while patients were either off therapy or before therapy. Germline trimming: 7 bases from V, 10 bases from J; junction bases outside gene matches: 10. Measured from the cysteine to the phenylalanine, the CDR3 is 11 residues long. Only the CDR3 region is kept as DNA, spanning 33 bases read in frame from base 1. CDR1 and CDR2 (VINAFY, YDVSNSKD) derive from the germline V gene.

The sample comes from a study of gamma delta lymphoproliferative disorders and STAT genes listed by TCRdb under 2018. With respect to the entire study: Among the 9 sequenced Tgammadelta LGLL patients, 4 had symptomatic disease and 5 had an indolent course. Gamma-chain libraries were prepared from at least 50 ng of genomic DNA using the LymphoTrack Dx TCRG Assay. Delta-chain libraries followed the EuroClonality-NGS working group standard operating procedure, because no corresponding Invivoscribe delta assay was available. Within a larger immunophenotypic and STAT-mutation study, TCR gamma and delta CDR3 repertoires were profiled by deep sequencing in Tgammadelta lymphoproliferative disease patients and healthy controls. The TCR-sequenced pilot group comprised about 9 Tgammadelta large granular lymphocyte leukemia patients and 2 hepatosplenic T-cell lymphoma patients. To confirm results, a couple of gamma-chain samples and every delta-chain sample were sequenced twice.

In both library methods, multiplex PCR was carried out with primers targeting conserved V and J regions of the TCR genes. After purification and pooling, the amplicons were sequenced on an Illumina MiSeq platform. In the paper's pipeline: MiXCR performed V(D)J alignment, clonotype assembly and translation, and VDJtools was used for functionality assessment and CDR3 repertoire analyses. The IMGT definition of CDR3 was applied, and only productive sequences using functional genes were analyzed, with ORF genes and pseudogenes left out. Identical amino acid CDR3s of major clonotypes (frequency >=5%) were searched for across all patients and controls using a custom Python script. A one-sided non-parametric Wilcoxon test was used to compare clonotype frequencies between patients and controls. After TCRdb called clones again from the public reads with CATT, rows with identical DNA were merged. These V and J calls originate from TCRdb's pipeline instead of the authors' own analysis. This sample is represented by about 2,300 gamma-chain clones; about 12% of them were singletons. The top ten hold around four fifths of the sample.

Results and caveats for the whole study, not just this receptor: Leukemic cells were skewed toward terminal effectors, whereas control T cells likely spanned varied maturation stages, a difference potentially limiting comparisons between patients and controls. Vgamma9-JgammaP and Vdelta2-Ddelta3-Jdelta1 rearrangements dominated major clones in indolent patients but were absent in symptomatic patients, who used less common gene combinations. Almost every major gamma and delta clonotype in patients was public, meaning shared with at least one healthy donor, and only a couple of gamma clonotypes were private to disease. When whole repertoires were clustered, patient gamma repertoires were grouped separately from healthy controls, whereas no separation between groups was observed for delta repertoires. It was noted by the authors that NGS specificity may be reduced at low frequencies, so confirmation of the public or private nature of leukemic clones is needed.

Recombination linked TRGV5 to TRGJ1 or TRGJ2. The J gene, missing from TCRdb, was assigned here through DNA to germline matching. Sequencing was carried out using blood. The receptor's source is a human donor with gamma-delta T-cell large granular lymphocyte leukemia. The DNA sequence is TGTGCCACCTGCAGTGGTCTCAAGAAACTCTTT. Protein translation: CATCSGLKKLF.